This TCR beta chain was recovered during a study of beta chain features in type 1 diabetes. Study conclusions and caveats: TCRB CDR3 length was moderately but significantly reduced in all four CD4+ subsets of Type 1 diabetes patients.

The isolated RNA, all of it, was reverse transcribed, so expressed TCRB transcripts were what got sequenced. Profiling relied on immunoSEQ multiplex PCR, and the TCRdb table lists in-frame clones only, not all of them. Of hundreds of thousands of clones detected, around 15% appear once; the ten largest clones hold less than 0.04%. Only a few counts were recorded for this clone. Its specificity is not known. Deletions cut 0 bases from V and 9 bases from J, with 13 bases between. Germline V lookup: CDR1 KGHSH, CDR2 LQKENI. This CDR3 region has 14 residues. The chain uses TRBV18 and TRBJ2-3; tentatively, D is TRBD2 (6 bases). Sequences were obtained from naive CD4+ T cells from blood. The TCR originated in a man aged 18 to 35 with type 1 diabetes. The CDR3 sequence: CASSPPPEGSTQYF. Written as DNA, the CDR3 is TGTGCCAGCTCACCACCTCCGGAGGGGAGCACGCAGTATTTT.